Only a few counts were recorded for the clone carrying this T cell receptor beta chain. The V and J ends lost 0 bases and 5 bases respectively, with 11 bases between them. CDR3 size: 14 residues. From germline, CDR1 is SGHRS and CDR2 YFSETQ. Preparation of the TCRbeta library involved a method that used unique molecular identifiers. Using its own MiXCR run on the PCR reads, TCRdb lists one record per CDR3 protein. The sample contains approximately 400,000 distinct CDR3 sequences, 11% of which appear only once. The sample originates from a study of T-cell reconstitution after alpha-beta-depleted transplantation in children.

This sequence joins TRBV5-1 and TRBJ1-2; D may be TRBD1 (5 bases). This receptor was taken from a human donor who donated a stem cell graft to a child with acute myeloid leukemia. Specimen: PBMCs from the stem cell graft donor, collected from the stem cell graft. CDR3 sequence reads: CASSLDAGRYGYTF. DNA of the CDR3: TGCGCCAGCAGCTTGGACGCAGGGAGGTATGGCTACACCTTC.